A single sample is the source of the 15 T cell receptor beta chains below, sequenced in a study of blood T cell repertoires in COVID-19. The data were produced by immunoSEQ multiplex PCR, yet TCRdb's version contains in-frame clones alone and is incomplete. This table has 160,000 or so clones, approximately 82% appearing once. The specimen was PBMCs or T cells enriched from blood (not recorded which). The receptors originated from a man in his 60s who had recovered from COVID-19.

This clone occurred once. V and J are TRBV9 and TRBJ2-3; D possibly corresponds to TRBD2 (5 bases). From germline, CDR1 is SGDLS and CDR2 YYNGEE. CDR3 length: 13 residues. V was trimmed by 0 bases and J by 3 bases, leaving 5 bases between them. CDR3 coding DNA: TGTGCCAGCAGCGTAGGGACTACAGATACGCAGTATTTT. Translated, it gives CASSVGTTDTQYF.

The J gene is TRBJ1-2, the V gene TRBV4-1; maybe TRBD1 (5 bases). The CDR3 consists of 15 residues. CDR1 is MGHRA and CDR2 is YSYEKL in the germline V gene. The V gene lost 0 bases and the J gene lost 3 bases, with 11 bases spanning the gap. The CDR3 DNA reads as TGCGCCAGCAGCCAAGATGAAGGGGTCGACTATGGCTACACCTTC. Translated: CASSQDEGVDYGYTF.

Only a few counts were recorded for this clone. This chain uses TRBV14 with TRBJ2-7; D gene unclear. Looked up from germline, CDR1 is SGHDN and CDR2 is FVKESK. The CDR3 extends over 13 amino acids. V was trimmed by 4 bases and J by 4 bases, leaving 11 bases between them. CDR3 nucleotides: TGTGCCAGCAGCCTAATCGGGTCTTACGAGCAGTACTTC. It encodes CASSLIGSYEQYF.

The chain carries TRBV28 and TRBJ2-7; 7 bases fit TRBD1. The V segment lost 3 bases and the J segment 3 bases; nucleotides outside the gene matches: 5. Germline V CDR1 and CDR2: MDHEN, SYDVKM. This CDR3 comprises 14 residues. CDR3 amino acids: CASSLTGLNYEQYF. CDR3 sequence (DNA): TGTGCCAGCAGTTTGACAGGGCTCAACTACGAGCAGTACTTC.

The V call is TRBV11-1, the J call TRBJ2-7, with 9 bases that match TRBD1. This CDR3 has 14 residues. Losses at the gene ends were 2 bases for V and 5 bases for J; bases not matched to a gene: 4. Germline V gene data show CDR1 as SGHAT and CDR2 as FQDESV (reference sequence). The CDR3 DNA follows: TGTGCCAGCAGCTTACGGGACAGGGACCACGAGCAGTACTTC. Its protein is CASSLRDRDHEQYF.

The genes are TRBV7-3 and TRBJ2-7; perhaps TRBD1 as D (6 bases). Trimming shortened V by 5 bases and J by 6 bases, and 17 bases separated the two germline ends. CDR1 SGHTA and CDR2 FQGTGA come from the germline V gene. The CDR3 has 14 residues. The CDR3 loop is CASSPNPQGSEQYF. Written as DNA, the CDR3 is TGTGCCAGCAGCCCGAACCCCCAGGGGAGCGAGCAGTACTTC.

Remarks on this clone: Mismatch with germline at one junction end may stem from a read error. The genes are TRBV4-1 and TRBJ1-6; 12 nucleotides align to TRBD1. Germline lookup yields CDR1 MGHRA and CDR2 YSYEKL. The CDR3 is 16 amino acids. CDR3 loop: CASSKEGQGANSPLHF. The CDR3, as DNA: TGCGCCAGCAGCAAAGAGGGACAGGGGGCTAATTCACCCCTCCACTTT.

The chain uses TRBV7-2 and TRBJ1-2, with a tentative D call TRBD1 (5 bases). Germline CDR1 reads SGHTA; CDR2 reads FQGNSA. This CDR3 spans 16 amino acids. Trimming took off 0 bases at V and 6 bases at J, with 17 bases between the two ends. CDR3 coding DNA: TGTGCCAGCAGCTTAGCGCGCCCGGGACGGGAGAATGGCTACACCTTC. Its translation: CASSLARPGRENGYTF.

DNA of the CDR3: TGTGCCAGCAGCATCCCTCCCGCGACAGGAATGATTGCAACTAATGAAAAACTGTTTTTT. This codes for CASSIPPATGMIATNEKLFF. The chain has TRBV7-9 and TRBJ1-4; D may be TRBD1 (6 bases). Trimming stripped 5 bases from V and 0 bases from J, with 25 bases between. The CDR3 is 20 amino acids. CDR1 is SEHNR and CDR2 is FQNEAQ in the germline V gene (reference sequence).

This clone was observed once. This rearrangement joins TRBV7-3 to TRBJ2-1; D gene ambiguous. Germline loops: CDR1 SGHTA, CDR2 FQGTGA. V was cut by 3 bases and J by 4 bases, with 7 bases left in between. The CDR3 consists of 13 residues. The CDR3 loop reads CASSFQDYNEQFF. The DNA for the CDR3 is TGTGCCAGCAGCTTCCAGGATTACAATGAGCAGTTCTTC.

The V gene is TRBV27, the J gene TRBJ2-3; D perhaps matches TRBD2 (5 bases). The CDR3 runs 13 residues. Germline CDR1 reads MNHEY; CDR2 reads SMNVEV (reference sequence). V lost 6 bases to trimming and J lost 5 bases, with 12 bases between them. CDR3 loop: CASRLAFQDTQYF. The CDR3 DNA is TGTGCCAGCAGGTTAGCGTTCCAAGATACGCAGTATTTT.

This clone was detected many times. The V gene is TRBV6-5, the J gene TRBJ1-5, with 7 bases lining up with TRBD1. Germline CDR1 reads MNHEY; CDR2 reads SVGAGI. The ends lost 6 bases at V and 6 bases at J; junction bases unmatched: 8. The CDR3 is 14 amino acids. In DNA form, the CDR3 reads TGTGCCAGCAGCCCACGACAGGGATTTCAGCCCCAGCATTTT. Protein sequence: CASSPRQGFQPQHF.

The chain recombines TRBV15 with TRBJ1-1; D is perhaps TRBD1 (5 bases). The V and J ends lost 1 base and 5 bases respectively, with 11 bases between them. The CDR3 has 14 residues. The germline CDR1 and CDR2 sequences are LNHNV and YYDKDF (reference sequence). The CDR3 spells CATSRGLSGTEAFF. The CDR3 DNA is TGTGCCACCAGCAGAGGCCTTTCAGGGACTGAAGCTTTCTTT. Full variable domain (missing parts from reference TRBV15 and TRBJ1-1): DAMVIQNPRYQVTQFGKPVTLSCSQTLNHNVMYWYQQKSSQAPKLLFHYYDKDFNNEADTPDNFQSRRPNTSFCFLDIRSPGLGDTAMYLCATSRGLSGTEAFFGQGTRLTVV.

The genes are TRBV13 and TRBJ2-7; D is perhaps TRBD1 (5 bases). The CDR3 is 15 amino acids. Looked up from germline, CDR1 is PRHDT and CDR2 is FYEKMQ (reference sequence). V was clipped by 5 bases and J by 2 bases, with 16 bases between them. The CDR3 coding sequence is TGTGCCAGCAGCCCACGACAGCAACCACCCTACGAGCAGTACTTC. Encoded protein: CASSPRQQPPYEQYF.

J is TRBJ2-1 and V is TRBV9; 10 nucleotides agree with TRBD2. V lost 4 bases, J lost 4 bases, and 5 bases stayed unmatched. The germline CDR1 and CDR2 sequences are SGDLS and YYNGEE. The CDR3 has 15 residues. Here the CDR3 reads CASSPTSGAYNEQFF. As DNA, the CDR3 is TGTGCCAGCAGCCCTACTAGCGGGGCTTACAATGAGCAGTTCTTC.